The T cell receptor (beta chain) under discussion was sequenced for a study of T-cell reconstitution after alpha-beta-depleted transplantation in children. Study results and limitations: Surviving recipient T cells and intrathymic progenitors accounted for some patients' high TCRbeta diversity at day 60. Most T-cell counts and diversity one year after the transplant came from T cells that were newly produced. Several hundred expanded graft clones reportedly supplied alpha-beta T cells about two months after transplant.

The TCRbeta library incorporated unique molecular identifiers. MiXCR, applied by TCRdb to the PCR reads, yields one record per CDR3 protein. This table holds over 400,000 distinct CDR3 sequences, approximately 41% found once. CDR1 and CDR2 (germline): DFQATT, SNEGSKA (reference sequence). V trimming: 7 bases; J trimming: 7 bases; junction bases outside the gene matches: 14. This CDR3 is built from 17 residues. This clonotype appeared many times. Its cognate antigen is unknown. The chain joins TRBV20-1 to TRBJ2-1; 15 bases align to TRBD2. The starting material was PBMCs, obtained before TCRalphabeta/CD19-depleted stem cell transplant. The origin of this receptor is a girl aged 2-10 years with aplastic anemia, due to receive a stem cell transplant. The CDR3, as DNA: TGCAGTGTTGGGGAGTTGGGTGGGACTAGCGGGAGGAATGAGCAGTTCTTC. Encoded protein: CSVGELGGTSGRNEQFF.